This TCR beta chain is from a study of blood T cell repertoires in COVID-19. Study at large: PBMCs, B-cell-depleted T cells, or T cells were the source of the cDNA or gDNA that made up the material.

CDR1 MNHEY and CDR2 SVGAGI come from the germline V gene. The CDR3 is 14 amino acids. V was clipped by 9 bases and J by 2 bases, with 13 bases between them. Seattle's enrolled individuals joined amid active infection and were then monitored longitudinally. Assay: immunoSEQ multiplex PCR; the TCRdb copy retains only in-frame clones and omits some. The sample has fewer than 250,000 clones, 80% to 90% seen once; the top ten hold over 9.5%. The rearrangement links TRBV6-5 to TRBJ2-2; weak D call: TRBD2 (6 bases). The TCR originated in an elderly woman with COVID-19, enrolled during active disease. Sequenced: peripheral blood. CDR3 DNA sequence: TGTGCCAGTTCCCGGGGGAAAAACACCGGGGAGCTGTTTTTT. The encoded protein is CASSRGKNTGELFF.